At least ten counts were recorded for the clone carrying this TCR beta chain. It was with a sample-barcoded 5' primer and a J-beta primer mix that a second PCR of roughly 7 to 12 cycles was run. TCRdb reprocessed the 5' RACE reads via MiXCR and lists one record per CDR3 protein. The sample includes hundreds of thousands of distinct CDR3 sequences, roughly 41% of them seen just once. This sample was included in a study of blood T cells in healthy people across ages. CDR1 is SGHNT and CDR2 is YENEEA in the germline V gene. The V gene end was trimmed by 5 bases and the J gene end by 5 bases; junction bases not matched to a gene: 9. The CDR3 has 15 amino acids.

This chain joins TRBV11-3 and TRBJ2-1, with TRBD2 matching 7 bases. The TCR sequence derives from an elderly man in good health. The sample comprised blood. CDR3 coding DNA: TGTGCCAGCAGCGCGACTAGCTCCGACCACAATGAGCAGTTCTTC. It translates to CASSATSSDHNEQFF.